This T cell receptor beta chain was identified during a study of shared clonotypes between healthy human individuals. The CDR3 is made up of 14 amino acids. Germline CDR1 reads SEHNR; CDR2 reads FQNEAQ (reference sequence). Trimming took 6 bases from V and 5 from J, leaving 16 bases between them. Sequenced by immunoSEQ multiplex PCR; TCRdb stores in-frame clones only, minus some. The sample holds over a million clones; roughly 70% are singletons and the top ten take roughly 1.5%. The TCR comes from a man between 18 and 35 years old in good health. The gene calls are TRBV7-9 and TRBJ1-2; D unclear. Material: memory CD4+ T cells sorted from blood. Subset given: CD45RA-negative fraction. The CDR3: CASSPVEAGYGYTF. DNA for the CDR3: TGTGCCAGCAGTCCGGTCGAGGCGGGGTATGGCTACACCTTC.